This T cell receptor beta chain was retrieved from a study of neoadjuvant anti-PD-1 for oral cavity cancer. Turning to the study itself: Patients without progression received a fourth nivolumab dose around day 43, then surgical resection on days 50-56.

The table came from immunoSEQ multiplex PCR; TCRdb's copy has only in-frame clones and leaves some out. The profile shows around 12,000 clones, around 66% of them singletons. Trimming cost V 3 bases and J 6 bases; bases outside gene matches: 6. Germline CDR1 reads WNHNN; CDR2 reads SYGVQD (reference sequence). There are 14 residues in the CDR3. The clonotype comes from a person aged 35-79 years with oral cavity squamous cell carcinoma. This sequence joins TRBV10-1 and TRBJ2-7, with TRBD2 matching 9 bases. Here the sequenced sample was PBMCs, taken before nivolumab (anti-PD-1) treatment. This CDR3 is CASSEDAGGSEQYF. Here the CDR3 DNA reads TGCGCCAGCAGTGAAGATGCGGGAGGGAGCGAGCAGTACTTC.